This T cell receptor beta chain was retrieved from a study of preoperative IRX-2 immunotherapy in early breast cancer. The sample's treatment: preoperative locoregional IRX-2 cytokine immunotherapy. Patients received preoperative, locoregional IRX-2 cytokine immunotherapy in a phase Ib study. CDR3 length equals 16 residues. The germline V and J ends were trimmed by 0 bases and 8 bases, with 15 bases remaining between them. The germline gives CDR1 SGDLS, CDR2 YYNGEE. TCRdb's table, derived via immunoSEQ multiplex PCR, lists solely in-frame clones and lacks some. Among 95,000 to 100,000 clones listed, roughly 85% were seen once.

The source is a human donor with breast cancer. This specimen was tumor tissue, taken after IRX-2 immunotherapy. V gene TRBV9 combines with J gene TRBJ1-6; perhaps TRBD1 as D (6 bases). The chain's CDR3 is CASSVDPGQGDSPLHF. Here the CDR3 DNA reads TGTGCCAGCAGCGTAGACCCGGGACAAGGGGATTCACCCCTCCACTTT.